The 29 T cell receptor beta chains reported below all come from one sample, sequenced in a study of cytomegalovirus exposure and HLA in healthy donors. This table comes from immunoSEQ multiplex PCR, and its TCRdb copy is limited to in-frame clones, with some not included. The sample shows some 170,000 clones, 85% to 90% of them seen only once. The sequencing sample was made of PBMCs. These receptors all stem from a man younger than 30 in good health and CMV-seropositive.

The chain carries TRBV5-1 and TRBJ2-7; 12 bases are shared with TRBD2. Germline V gene sequence: CDR1 SGHRS, CDR2 YFSETQ. The CDR3 extends over 15 amino acids. Losses at the gene ends were 1 base for V and 3 bases for J; bases not matched to a gene: 2. The CDR3 DNA is TGCGCCAGCAGCTTGATGACTAGCGGGAGCTACGAGCAGTACTTC. Encoded protein: CASSLMTSGSYEQYF.

V and J are TRBV29-1 and TRBJ2-7; 8 bases are a match to TRBD1. V lost 4 bases to trimming and J lost 3 bases; unmatched junction nucleotides: 5. CDR3 length: 13 amino acids. The germline CDR1 and CDR2 sequences are SQVTM and ANQGSEA. CDR3 amino acids: CSVVPGQDYEQYF. The CDR3, as DNA: TGCAGCGTTGTACCGGGACAGGACTACGAGCAGTACTTC.

CDR3 nucleotide sequence: TGTGCCAGCGAGACGGGTGGGAGCTCCTACGAGCAGTACTTC. It yields the protein CASETGGSSYEQYF. V gene TRBV25-1 combines with J gene TRBJ2-7, with D tentatively TRBD2 (5 bases). The CDR3 is 14 amino acids. The germline V gene encodes CDR1 MGHDK and CDR2 SYGVNS. V dropped 8 bases and J dropped 0 bases, with 14 bases sitting between them.

The rearrangement uses TRBV9 and TRBJ2-5, with TRBD2 identical over 8 bases. V was pared by 4 bases and J by 5 bases, with 10 bases of the junction left unmatched. Germline lookup yields CDR1 SGDLS and CDR2 YYNGEE. The CDR3 length is 15 residues. The CDR3 loop is CASSPIGAGGETQYF. Here the CDR3 DNA reads TGTGCCAGCAGCCCAATTGGGGCGGGAGGTGAGACCCAGTACTTC.

This chain joins TRBV5-1 and TRBJ1-1, with D possibly TRBD1 on 5 matching bases. The germline V gene encodes CDR1 SGHRS and CDR2 YFSETQ. This CDR3 has 13 amino acids. V gave up 6 bases and J gave up 1 base, with 10 bases separating them. CDR3 bases: TGCGCCAGCACCTCAACAGGGAACACTGAAGCTTTCTTT. It encodes CASTSTGNTEAFF.

The J gene is TRBJ2-7, the V gene TRBV7-2, with TRBD2 matching over 13 bases. Germline assignment: CDR1 SGHTA and CDR2 FQGNSA. This CDR3 comprises 16 residues. J was trimmed by 4 bases and V by 2 bases; bases with no gene match: 5. CDR3 coding DNA: TGTGCCAGCAGCTTATCACTAGCGGGAGGGCTTTACGAGCAGTACTTC. This gives the protein CASSLSLAGGLYEQYF.

J is TRBJ1-2 and V is TRBV7-9; D is ambiguous. From germline, CDR1 is SEHNR and CDR2 FQNEAQ (reference sequence). V lost 9 bases and J 4 bases, leaving 18 bases between the germline ends. The CDR3 contains 14 residues. CDR3: CASLPEGYTYGYTF. In DNA form, the CDR3 reads TGTGCCAGTCTCCCGGAGGGATACACCTATGGCTACACCTTC. Complete variable domain (other parts from reference TRBV7-9 and TRBJ1-2): DTGVSQNPRHKITKRGQNVTFRCDPISEHNRLYWYRQTLGQGPEFLTYFQNEAQLEKSRLLSDRFSAERPKGSFSTLEIQRTEQGDSAMYLCASLPEGYTYGYTFGSGTRLTVV.

V usage is TRBV6-1 and J usage is TRBJ2-1, with D maybe TRBD1 (6 bases). This CDR3 region has 14 residues. The germline V gene has CDR1 MNHNS and CDR2 SASEGT. Trimming removed 6 bases from V and 4 bases from J, with 13 bases in between. The CDR3 reads CASRPGTQYNEQFF. The CDR3 nucleotides read TGTGCCAGCAGACCCGGGACACAATACAATGAGCAGTTCTTC.

Here the CDR3 reads CASSPPRNTDTQYF. The CDR3 DNA sequence: TGTGCCAGCTCACCACCGCGGAACACAGATACGCAGTATTTT. The V call is TRBV18, the J call TRBJ2-3, with no clear D. V was pared by 0 bases and J by 2 bases, with 6 bases between. CDR1 is KGHSH, CDR2 LQKENI, per germline. The CDR3 consists of 14 residues.

The CDR3 region has the DNA TGTGCCAGCAGCGTAGGTCGGGGGATCCGGGACAGGGTTAACACCGGGGAGCTGTTTTTT. It specifies CASSVGRGIRDRVNTGELFF. This chain links TRBV9 with TRBJ2-2; 9 nucleotides align to TRBD1. Per germline, CDR1 SGDLS and CDR2 YYNGEE. This CDR3 region has 20 residues. V gave up 0 bases and J gave up 2 bases; unmatched junction bases: 14.

The chain uses TRBV6-5 and TRBJ2-1, with D perhaps TRBD1 (5 bases). Deletions cut 0 bases from V and 2 bases from J, with 11 bases between. CDR3 length: 16 residues. Germline lookup yields CDR1 MNHEY and CDR2 SVGAGI. The CDR3 DNA follows: TGTGCCAGCAGTTACTCAAGTAGGGGAACCTACAATGAGCAGTTCTTC. This encodes CASSYSSRGTYNEQFF.

The rearrangement uses TRBV6-1 and TRBJ2-5; possibly TRBD2 for D (5 bases). Deletions cut 4 bases from V and 5 bases from J, with 8 bases between. The germline V gene encodes CDR1 MNHNS and CDR2 SASEGT. The CDR3 is made up of 12 amino acids. The DNA of the CDR3 is TGTGCCAGCAGTGCAGAGGGCGAGACCCAGTACTTC. Its protein product is CASSAEGETQYF.

The rearrangement links TRBV6-5 to TRBJ2-5, with D possibly TRBD1 on 5 matching bases. The CDR3 is 13 amino acids. Trimming stripped 8 bases from V and 2 bases from J, with 12 bases between. Germline V gene lookup returns CDR1 MNHEY and CDR2 SVGAGI. The CDR3: CASWGRFQETQYF. The CDR3 DNA reads TGTGCCAGCTGGGGCAGGTTTCAAGAGACCCAGTACTTC.

This rearrangement joins TRBV29-1 to TRBJ2-3; 7 bases are a match to TRBD1. Unmatched junction bases numbered 7, after V lost 4 bases and J lost 3 bases. This CDR3 has 14 residues. CDR1 SQVTM and CDR2 ANQGSEA come from the germline V gene. In DNA, the CDR3 is TGCAGCGTTGTAAGGGGGCATTGGACAGATACGCAGTATTTT. Amino acid sequence: CSVVRGHWTDTQYF.

In DNA form, the CDR3 reads TGTGCCAGCAGCGAGCCCGGGACAGGGACCTACGAGCAGTACTTC. This sequence encodes CASSEPGTGTYEQYF. J is TRBJ2-7 and V is TRBV6-5, with 9 bases matching TRBD1. The CDR3 spans 15 residues. After removal of 6 bases from V and 2 bases from J, the junction contained 8 bases not matched to a gene. Germline CDR1 is MNHEY and CDR2 is SVGAGI.

The rearrangement links TRBV5-1 to TRBJ2-7; no clear D gene. Trimming removed 0 bases from V and 4 bases from J, with 11 bases in between. The CDR3 contains 14 residues. Germline V gives CDR1 SGHRS, CDR2 YFSETQ. The CDR3 bases are TGCGCCAGCAGCTTGGAAGCAGAGGCTTACGAGCAGTACTTC. Its protein product is CASSLEAEAYEQYF. The whole variable domain, filled in from reference TRBV5-1 and TRBJ2-7, reads KAGVTQTPRYLIKTRGQQVTLSCSPISGHRSVSWYQQTPGQGLQFLFEYFSETQRNKGNFPGRFSGRQFSNSRSEMNVSTLELGDSALYLCASSLEAEAYEQYFGPGTRLTVT.

CDR3 nucleotide sequence: TGCGCCAGCAATACCAGGACAGAGGCCTACAATGAGCAGTTCTTC. Its translation is CASNTRTEAYNEQFF. This chain links TRBV5-1 with TRBJ2-1; D is possibly TRBD1 (6 bases). V gave up 6 bases and J gave up 2 bases, with 15 bases separating them. Germline V gene data show CDR1 as SGHRS and CDR2 as YFSETQ. This CDR3 contains 15 residues.

The chain joins TRBV6-6 to TRBJ2-1, with D possibly being TRBD2 (6 bases). Germline CDR1 and CDR2: MNHNY and SVGAGI (reference sequence). The CDR3 totals 13 residues. V shed 0 bases and J shed 7 bases, with 7 bases lying between them. DNA of the CDR3: TGTGCCAGCAGTTACTCGCGGGGAAATGAGCAGTTCTTC. As protein: CASSYSRGNEQFF.

This chain joins TRBV30 and TRBJ2-7; the D gene is possibly TRBD1 (6 bases). Trimming left V 2 bases short and J 7 bases short, with 6 bases between. Looked up from germline, CDR1 is GTSNPN and CDR2 is SVGIG (reference sequence). This CDR3 has 10 residues. Here the CDR3 DNA reads TGTGCCTGGAGTAGGGGGGAGCAGTACTTC. This gives the protein CAWSRGEQYF.

The chain combines TRBV27 with TRBJ2-7; 8 nucleotides line up with TRBD2. Looked up from germline, CDR1 is MNHEY and CDR2 is SMNVEV (reference sequence). The J segment lost 3 bases and the V segment lost 6 bases, leaving 7 bases of the junction unmatched. The length of the CDR3 is 14 residues. CDR3 coding DNA: TGTGCCAGCAGCCTGACTAGCGCTAACTACGAGCAGTACTTC. Its protein is CASSLTSANYEQYF.

The chain employs TRBV6-1 and TRBJ2-2; maybe TRBD1 (6 bases). Germline assignment: CDR1 MNHNS and CDR2 SASEGT. The CDR3 runs to 16 residues. Trimming removed 4 bases from V and 0 bases from J, with 12 bases in between. CDR3 residues: CASSAQGIANTGELFF. As DNA, the CDR3 is TGTGCCAGCAGTGCCCAGGGGATCGCGAACACCGGGGAGCTGTTTTTT.

The chain uses TRBV5-1 and TRBJ2-1; 8 bases match TRBD1. This CDR3 is built from 15 residues. V trimming: 1 base; J trimming: 1 base; junction bases outside the gene matches: 1. Per germline, CDR1 SGHRS and CDR2 YFSETQ. The CDR3 nucleotides are TGCGCCAGCAGCTTGAGGACAGGGTCCTACAATGAGCAGTTCTTC. This sequence encodes CASSLRTGSYNEQFF.

This sequence joins TRBV4-1 and TRBJ2-1; the D gene is possibly TRBD1 (6 bases). The CDR3 runs to 17 residues. Trimming cost V 2 bases and J 7 bases, with 21 bases left between them. The V gene's germline CDR1 is MGHRA and CDR2 YSYEKL. CDR3 nucleotides: TGCGCCAGCAGCCAATCAGCCCAGGGGATTCTGGGGAATGAGCAGTTCTTC. Amino acids: CASSQSAQGILGNEQFF.

J is TRBJ2-7 and V is TRBV29-1; possibly TRBD2 for D (6 bases). The V gene lost 6 bases and the J gene lost 3 bases, with 27 bases spanning the gap. This CDR3 has 17 amino acids. Germline CDR1 and CDR2: SQVTM and ANQGSEA. In DNA form, the CDR3 reads TGCAGCGTGCTCCTCCGGGAGCATCAAAGATATTTCTACGAGCAGTACTTC. Protein sequence: CSVLLREHQRYFYEQYF.

The table lists this clone with a few counts. This chain uses TRBV19 with TRBJ2-7; D gene unclear. Germline CDR1 and CDR2: LNHDA and SQIVND (reference sequence). CDR3 length: 14 residues. V lost 3 bases to trimming and J lost 0 bases, with 9 bases between them. The CDR3 nucleotides read TGTGCCAGTAGTATGAAGGCGGTCTCCTACGAGCAGTACTTC. It translates to CASSMKAVSYEQYF.

The chain is built from TRBV11-2 and TRBJ1-5; the D gene is possibly TRBD1 (6 bases). The CDR3 loop spans 14 amino acids. Per germline, CDR1 SGHAT and CDR2 FQNNGV. The V and J ends lost 5 bases and 7 bases respectively, with 15 bases between them. CDR3 sequence: CASSGRTGFQPQHF. The DNA of the CDR3 is TGTGCCAGCAGCGGACGAACAGGGTTCCAGCCCCAGCATTTT.

The chain uses TRBV6-5 and TRBJ2-5, with D maybe TRBD2 (5 bases). The DNA end lines up better with TRBJ2-7; the J call may be wrong. The CDR3 has 12 amino acids. The germline V gene has CDR1 MNHEY and CDR2 SVGAGI. The CDR3 region is CARLTTTYEQYF. The CDR3 coding sequence is TGTGCCAGATTGACTACCACCTACGAGCAGTACTTC.

J is TRBJ1-2 and V is TRBV29-1, with 7 bases fitting TRBD1. After removal of 4 bases from V and 5 bases from J, the junction contained 10 bases not matched to a gene. CDR3 length: 14 amino acids. Germline lookup yields CDR1 SQVTM and CDR2 ANQGSEA. The CDR3: CSVVVGGEGYGYTF. CDR3 in DNA: TGCAGCGTTGTGGTAGGGGGCGAAGGTTATGGCTACACCTTC.

The chain employs TRBV9 and TRBJ2-3, with a weak D call TRBD2 (6 bases). Germline assignment: CDR1 SGDLS and CDR2 YYNGEE. Trimming pared 4 bases from V and 0 bases from J, leaving 18 bases between. The CDR3 has 17 amino acids. CDR3 amino acids: CASSRGVAEASTDTQYF. The CDR3 nucleotides are TGTGCCAGCAGCAGAGGAGTAGCGGAGGCTAGCACAGATACGCAGTATTTT.